This entry describes one T cell receptor (beta chain). Its target is unknown. Here immunoSEQ multiplex PCR was the method, and the copy in TCRdb shows in-frame clones only, minus some. The profile shows 90,000 to 120,000 clones, roughly 90% of them singletons. In germline, CDR1 is MDHEN, CDR2 SYDVKM. CDR3 length: 14 amino acids. V was shortened by 7 bases and J by 4 bases, with 14 bases between the two germline ends. This sample stems from a study of T cell responses to AZD1222 COVID-19 vaccine. Study as a whole: Pooled in the analysis were second doses at about 4 or about 12 weeks. Study conclusions and caveats: Researchers took repertoire samples only after the peak T cell response had come.

V usage is TRBV28 and J usage is TRBJ2-1; D may be TRBD2 (6 bases). Sequenced here: peripheral blood, sampled on day 0 of AZD1222 vaccination. The clonotype was recovered from an adult in good health. The CDR3 coding sequence is TGTGCCAGCACCCTAGCGACAGCTTACAATGAGCAGTTCTTC. Amino acid sequence: CASTLATAYNEQFF.